This TCR beta chain derives from a study of T cells in Graves' hyperthyroidism and ophthalmopathy. The study's findings and limits: For ophthalmopathy, model prediction preceded onset by a median about 6.2 months.

Amplified TCR beta CDR3 regions came from RNA transcripts. The study used the HTBI primer set for a first-round RT-PCR of the TCR CDR3. TCRdb passed the multiplex PCR reads through MiXCR, listing each CDR3 protein once. This table has around 690,000 distinct CDR3 sequences, 17% appearing once. V lost 6 bases and J lost 0, with 10 bases in between. Germline V gene lookup returns CDR1 MDHEN and CDR2 SYDVKM. The CDR3 covers 14 residues. Comments on this clonotype: What it binds is unknown.

What was sequenced was blood. This sequence originates from a man aged 50-59 years with Graves' hyperthyroidism. V usage is TRBV28 and J usage is TRBJ2-3; D gene ambiguous. DNA for the CDR3: TGTGCCAGCAGCAATCTAAGGAGCACAGATACGCAGTATTTT. As protein: CASSNLRSTDTQYF.